This T cell receptor beta chain was identified in a study of post-analysis software for immune sequencing data. This CDR3 is 14 amino acids long. Per the germline V gene, CDR1 is SGDLS and CDR2 is YYNGEE. Trimming at V came to 4 bases and at J to 9 bases, leaving 9 bases not matched to a gene. As for this clonotype: The antigen remains unidentified.

Study-level findings and limits: With TRBV5-6, TRBV5-1 and TRBV20-1 included, roughly five TRBV segments were more frequent in patients than in controls.

Tagging with unique molecular identifiers was a feature of the TCR beta cDNA libraries. TCRdb redid the calling of the PCR reads with MiXCR, one entry per CDR3 protein. The sample carries about 810,000 distinct CDR3 sequences, about 53% recorded once. The TCR was taken from a girl aged 10-17 years with multiple sclerosis. Material: blood. The chain joins TRBV9 to TRBJ2-1; 8 bases agree with TRBD2. Here the CDR3 reads CASSPTGGRFEQFF. CDR3 nucleotides: TGTGCCAGCAGCCCAACGGGGGGGAGGTTTGAGCAGTTCTTC.